These 28 T cell receptor beta chains were sequenced from one sample in a study of T cell changes during pregnancy in multiple sclerosis. Some clones are missing from TCRdb's copy, which holds only in-frame ones; the method was immunoSEQ multiplex PCR. The table records around 28,000 clones, approximately 90% of them present only once. Sequencing was performed on CD8+ T cells from peripheral blood mononuclear cells, taken in the second trimester of pregnancy. These TCRs come from a female donor with multiple sclerosis, enrolled in a pregnancy study.

Here the CDR3 DNA reads TGCGCCAGCAGCCAAGTGGATCGGGAGAACGGGGAGCTGTTTTTT. Protein: CASSQVDRENGELFF. The gene calls are TRBV4-1 and TRBJ2-2; the D gene is possibly TRBD2 (6 bases). V lost 1 base, J lost 7 bases, and 13 bases lay in between. The length of the CDR3 is 15 residues. Germline values: CDR1 MGHRA, CDR2 YSYEKL.

The chain has TRBV4-3 and TRBJ2-3, with a possible D match to TRBD1 (6 bases). The CDR3 is 16 residues long. The germline V gene encodes CDR1 LGHNA and CDR2 YSLEER. The ends were cut back, 0 bases at V and 5 bases at J, with 15 bases in the middle. The CDR3 DNA reads TGCGCCAGCAGCCAAGATCAAAGGGGGAGTGAAGATACGCAGTATTTT. This codes for CASSQDQRGSEDTQYF.

V usage is TRBV5-4 and J usage is TRBJ2-7; D call uncertain. The CDR3 spans 15 residues. V was shortened by 0 bases and J by 0 bases, with 10 bases between the two germline ends. From germline, CDR1 is SGHNT and CDR2 YYREEE (reference sequence). CDR3 region: CASSLVGALSYEQYF. Written as DNA, the CDR3 is TGTGCCAGCAGCTTGGTCGGTGCCCTCTCCTACGAGCAGTACTTC. The variable domain in full, with the rest retrieved from reference TRBV5-4 and TRBJ2-7, is ETGVTQSPTHLIKTRGQQVTLRCSSQSGHNTVSWYQQALGQGPQFIFQYYREEENGRGNFPPRFSGLQFPNYSSELNVNALELDDSALYLCASSLVGALSYEQYFGPGTRLTVT.

This chain uses TRBV19 with TRBJ1-1; TRBD1 is a possible D gene (6 bases). Germline V gene lookup returns CDR1 LNHDA and CDR2 SQIVND (reference sequence). Trimming stripped 7 bases from V and 1 base from J, with 7 bases between. The CDR3 sequence is 12 residues long. The CDR3 is CASIGGNTEAFF. The DNA of the CDR3 is TGTGCCAGTATAGGGGGGAACACTGAAGCTTTCTTT.

This clone was seen once. The chain carries TRBV6-1 and TRBJ2-1; D might be TRBD1 (6 bases). In germline, CDR1 is MNHNS, CDR2 SASEGT. V lost 3 bases and J lost 2, with 20 bases in between. This CDR3 spans 18 amino acids. This CDR3 is CASSETFSGVLPYNEQFF. CDR3 bases: TGTGCCAGCAGTGAGACCTTTTCAGGGGTCTTACCCTACAATGAGCAGTTCTTC.

The chain links TRBV28 to TRBJ2-3; D might be TRBD2 (6 bases). This CDR3 region has 14 residues. Germline loops: CDR1 MDHEN, CDR2 SYDVKM. Trimming removed 5 bases from V and 11 bases from J, with 20 bases in between. The CDR3 here is CASSPDRRDFLQYF. CDR3 coding DNA: TGTGCCAGCAGTCCTGATCGGAGGGACTTTTTGCAGTATTTT.

This clone was seen only a few times. The rearrangement links TRBV4-1 to TRBJ1-1; TRBD1 might be the D (5 bases). Germline V CDR1 and CDR2: MGHRA, YSYEKL. Between the trimmed V and J ends, which lost 3 bases and 8 bases, there was a span of 19 bases. The CDR3 has 15 amino acids. The CDR3 here is CASSQEHRSDQEAFF. DNA for the CDR3: TGCGCCAGCAGCCAGGAACACAGGTCCGACCAAGAAGCTTTCTTT.

The chain employs TRBV14 and TRBJ2-2; perhaps TRBD2 as D (6 bases). This CDR3 has 14 residues. Between the trimmed V and J ends, which lost 0 bases and 5 bases, there was a span of 7 bases. CDR1 is SGHDN and CDR2 is FVKESK in the germline V gene. The CDR3 protein is CASSQDRGTGELFF. The CDR3 DNA reads as TGTGCCAGCAGCCAAGATCGGGGGACCGGGGAGCTGTTTTTT.

The chain links TRBV10-1 to TRBJ2-7, with 11 bases matching TRBD2. CDR1 is WNHNN and CDR2 is SYGVQD in the germline V gene (reference sequence). The CDR3 has 13 residues. J gave up 6 bases and V 2 bases, and 0 bases lay outside the gene matches. CDR3 DNA: TGCGCCAGCAGTGAGACTAGCGGGAGCGAGCAGTACTTC. This sequence encodes CASSETSGSEQYF.

The chain has TRBV7-9 and TRBJ2-7; D is possibly TRBD2 (5 bases). Germline V CDR1 and CDR2: SEHNR, FQNEAQ (reference sequence). Trimming removed 7 bases from V and 4 bases from J, with 8 bases in between. CDR3 length equals 11 residues. The CDR3 protein is CASMGEYEQYF. CDR3 DNA sequence: TGTGCCAGCATGGGAGAATACGAGCAGTACTTC.

The chain couples TRBV5-4 to TRBJ2-7, with 10 bases aligning to TRBD2. Germline V gene sequence: CDR1 SGHNT, CDR2 YYREEE (reference sequence). V lost 1 base, J lost 7 bases, and 8 bases stayed unmatched. The CDR3 runs to 15 residues. CDR3 DNA: TGTGCCAGCAGCTTGCTTACTAGCGGGGCGTGGGAGCAGTACTTC. Amino acid sequence: CASSLLTSGAWEQYF.

The chain links TRBV2 to TRBJ1-1; D is unresolved. V shed 8 bases and J shed 5 bases, with 12 bases lying between them. This CDR3 is built from 12 residues. Germline CDR1 and CDR2: SNHLY and FYNNEI. The DNA of the CDR3 is TGTGCCAGCGGGGTGGGAGGGACTGAAGCTTTCTTT. Translating it yields CASGVGGTEAFF.

The chain is built from TRBV29-1 and TRBJ1-2, with D maybe TRBD1 (6 bases). There are 15 residues in the CDR3. V was clipped by 0 bases and J by 2 bases, with 13 bases between them. CDR1 SQVTM and CDR2 ANQGSEA come from the germline V gene. This CDR3 reads CSVEDTGWENYGYTF. CDR3 DNA sequence: TGCAGCGTTGAAGATACAGGGTGGGAGAACTATGGCTACACCTTC.

V usage is TRBV27 and J usage is TRBJ2-1, with TRBD2 as a possible D gene (6 bases). Trimming cost V 3 bases and J 10 bases, with 16 bases left between them. CDR1 and CDR2 (germline): MNHEY, SMNVEV (reference sequence). The CDR3 spans 14 residues. The CDR3 here is CASSFGTAAGEQFF. The DNA for the CDR3 is TGTGCCAGCAGTTTCGGGACTGCCGCGGGGGAGCAGTTCTTC.

Only one count was recorded for this clone. This chain joins TRBV19 and TRBJ2-7, with D unclear. Per germline, CDR1 LNHDA and CDR2 SQIVND (reference sequence). Trimming cost V 1 base and J 6 bases, with 19 bases left between them. The CDR3 is made up of 16 amino acids. The CDR3 DNA is TGTGCCAGTAGTATAGTCCCGGGTCCCGAGACCTCCGAGCAGTACTTC. Encoded protein: CASSIVPGPETSEQYF.

This rearrangement joins TRBV29-1 to TRBJ2-1; TRBD1 agrees at 9 bases. V trimming: 0 bases; J trimming: 9 bases; junction bases outside the gene matches: 12. CDR1 is SQVTM and CDR2 is ANQGSEA in the germline V gene. The CDR3 has 16 amino acids. CDR3 residues: CSVEDQRGQGFFEQFF. The CDR3 region has the DNA TGCAGCGTTGAAGATCAGCGGGGACAGGGCTTTTTTGAGCAGTTCTTC.

The rearrangement joins TRBV19 to TRBJ2-7; 8 positions match TRBD2. V lost 3 bases, J lost 4 bases, and 11 bases stayed unmatched. The CDR3 extends over 16 amino acids. The germline V gene encodes CDR1 LNHDA and CDR2 SQIVND (reference sequence). The CDR3, as DNA: TGTGCCAGTAGTATTTCTTCCGGACTAGCAGTATACGAGCAGTACTTC. Its translation is CASSISSGLAVYEQYF.

This chain uses TRBV11-3 with TRBJ2-1; D possibly corresponds to TRBD1 (6 bases). The germline V gene encodes CDR1 SGHNT and CDR2 YENEEA. The V gene lost 1 base and the J gene lost 8 bases, with 12 bases spanning the gap. The CDR3 totals 14 residues. In DNA, the CDR3 is TGTGCCAGCAGCTTAGGTTGGGGGCTCGATGAGCAGTTCTTC. Translation gives CASSLGWGLDEQFF.

The chain combines TRBV27 with TRBJ1-2; 7 positions match TRBD1. J lost 4 bases, V lost 0 bases, and 5 bases had no gene match. Germline assignment: CDR1 MNHEY and CDR2 SMNVEV (reference sequence). There are 15 residues in the CDR3. CDR3 in DNA: TGTGCCAGCAGTTTATCGGCCGGGACAGTCTATGGCTACACCTTC. Its protein is CASSLSAGTVYGYTF.

This rearrangement joins TRBV7-9 to TRBJ2-7; possible D gene TRBD2, 6 bases. CDR3 length: 14 residues. V was pared by 2 bases and J by 3 bases, with 11 bases between. The germline gives CDR1 SEHNR, CDR2 FQNEAQ (reference sequence). CDR3 nucleotides: TGTGCCAGCAGCTTACCCGGGACTTTCTACGAGCAGTACTTC. Amino acid sequence: CASSLPGTFYEQYF.

This chain links TRBV27 with TRBJ2-1, with TRBD2 matching 9 bases. With V trimmed by 3 bases and J by 8 bases, 8 bases remained unmatched. Germline values: CDR1 MNHEY, CDR2 SMNVEV (reference sequence). CDR3 length equals 15 residues. CDR3 region: CASSFWASGNDEQFF. DNA for the CDR3: TGTGCCAGCAGTTTTTGGGCTAGCGGGAACGATGAGCAGTTCTTC.

The rearrangement uses TRBV7-9 and TRBJ2-7; 7 bases match TRBD1. The CDR3 sequence is 14 residues long. With V trimmed by 3 bases and J by 1 base, 3 bases remained unmatched. Germline V gene data show CDR1 as SEHNR and CDR2 as FQNEAQ (reference sequence). CDR3 loop: CASSLKGQSYEQYF. The CDR3 coding sequence is TGTGCCAGCAGCTTGAAGGGACAGTCCTACGAGCAGTACTTC. Full variable domain (outside the CDR3, taken from reference TRBV7-9 and TRBJ2-7): DTGVSQNPRHKITKRGQNVTFRCDPISEHNRLYWYRQTLGQGPEFLTYFQNEAQLEKSRLLSDRFSAERPKGSFSTLEIQRTEQGDSAMYLCASSLKGQSYEQYFGPGTRLTVT.

V is TRBV27 and J is TRBJ1-2; possible D gene TRBD1, 5 bases. Trimming took off 0 bases at V and 4 bases at J, with 15 bases between the two ends. This CDR3 contains 16 residues. From germline, CDR1 is MNHEY and CDR2 SMNVEV (reference sequence). CDR3 nucleotides: TGTGCCAGCAGTTTATCGGGTTGGGGGGGAAGCTATGGCTACACCTTC. As protein: CASSLSGWGGSYGYTF.

This chain uses TRBV30 with TRBJ2-7; a possible D gene is TRBD2 (5 bases). The CDR3 contains 13 residues. Germline loops: CDR1 GTSNPN, CDR2 SVGIG (reference sequence). V shed 2 bases and J shed 2 bases, with 10 bases lying between them. The CDR3 region is CAWSPDFTYEQYF. The CDR3 DNA reads as TGTGCCTGGAGTCCGGACTTCACCTACGAGCAGTACTTC.

This chain joins TRBV4-3 and TRBJ2-4, with D perhaps TRBD2 (5 bases). The germline gives CDR1 LGHNA, CDR2 YSLEER. This CDR3 has 17 residues. The V end was cut by 0 bases, the J end by 1 base, with 13 bases between. The CDR3 DNA sequence: TGCGCCAGCAGCCAAGATTCGGGGAGTGGGGCCAAAAACATTCAGTACTTC. This encodes CASSQDSGSGAKNIQYF.

The gene calls are TRBV4-3 and TRBJ2-7; no firm D call. Germline V gene sequence: CDR1 LGHNA, CDR2 YSLEER. CDR3 length: 18 residues. Trimming stripped 0 bases from V and 0 bases from J, with 18 bases between. The CDR3 DNA sequence: TGCGCCAGCAGCCAAGATCGTTTCGGAGAGACGAGCTCCTACGAGCAGTACTTC. Residues: CASSQDRFGETSSYEQYF.

This chain links TRBV4-3 with TRBJ2-6, with a weak D call TRBD1 (5 bases). This CDR3 region has 17 residues. V was trimmed by 2 bases and J by 0 bases, leaving 11 bases between them. Germline V gene lookup returns CDR1 LGHNA and CDR2 YSLEER. The CDR3 DNA reads as TGCGCCAGCAGCCAATTGCCACAGGCCTCTGGGGCCAACGTCCTGACTTTC. Translation: CASSQLPQASGANVLTF.

The rearrangement uses TRBV7-3 and TRBJ1-1; D uncertain. CDR3 length: 16 amino acids. The germline gives CDR1 SGHTA, CDR2 FQGTGA. The V and J ends lost 1 base and 1 base respectively, with 13 bases between them. The CDR3 sequence: CASSLIAGSRNTEAFF. For the CDR3, the DNA is TGTGCCAGCAGCTTAATAGCGGGGAGTCGGAACACTGAAGCTTTCTTT.